This T cell receptor (beta chain) comes out of a study of cytomegalovirus exposure and HLA in healthy donors. V lost 6 bases, J lost 3 bases, and 8 bases stayed unmatched. The CDR3 loop spans 15 amino acids. The germline V gene has CDR1 MNHEY and CDR2 SVGAGI. Vbeta (60) and Jbeta (13) primers were used in the PCR. The table came from immunoSEQ multiplex PCR; TCRdb's copy has only in-frame clones and leaves some out. Here the sample spans 65,000 to 95,000 clones, more than 60% being singletons. The sequence was obtained from a human donor in good health. This chain links TRBV6-5 with TRBJ1-5, with TRBD1 matching 7 bases. Sequenced sample: PBMCs. DNA for the CDR3: TGTGCCAGCAGACCGGGACAGCGAGACAATCAGCCCCAGCATTTT. It yields the protein CASRPGQRDNQPQHF.